This T cell receptor (beta chain) was recovered during a study of T cell repertoires in cytomegalovirus infection. Overall study findings and caveats: HLA-C-restricted CMV clonotypes gave the most frequent clonotype in two of eight donors.

TCRdb processed the reads anew with MiXCR; each CDR3 protein has one entry. The sample includes 150,000 to 200,000 distinct CDR3 sequences, about 20% of them seen just once. This CDR3 contains 15 residues. The V end was cut by 1 base, the J end by 4 bases, with 11 bases between. This clonotype has a count of ten or more. Its target is not known. The chain has TRBV12-3 or TRBV12-4 and TRBJ1-5, with D uncertain. This clonotype was obtained from a human donor in good health (CMV status not recorded). Some clones in this sample may be carry-over from other donors' samples. The source material was PBMCs. The DNA for the CDR3 is TGTGCCAGCAGTTTAGGAACCACCCCTAATCAGCCCCAGCATTTT. Its protein is CASSLGTTPNQPQHF.